This TCR beta chain originates from a study of blood T cell repertoires in COVID-19. The wider study: PBMCs, B-cell-depleted T cells, or T cells were the source of the cDNA or gDNA that made up the material.

The method was immunoSEQ multiplex PCR; TCRdb's version includes in-frame clones alone and lacks a portion of them. This sample carries a few hundred thousand clones, around 83% of them seen once, and the ten largest clones take approximately 1.1%. CDR3 size: 14 residues. Germline V gene sequence: CDR1 GTSNPN, CDR2 SVGIG (reference sequence). Deletions cut 8 bases from V and 0 bases from J, with 17 bases between. Sequencing was performed on peripheral blood. The chain combines TRBV30 with TRBJ2-7; possible D gene TRBD1, 5 bases. The TCR was taken from a woman aged 50 to 60 with acute or convalescent COVID-19. CDR3 amino acids: CAGQRPGISYEQYV. Written as DNA, the CDR3 is TGTGCCGGACAAAGGCCAGGAATCTCCTACGAGCAGTACGTC.